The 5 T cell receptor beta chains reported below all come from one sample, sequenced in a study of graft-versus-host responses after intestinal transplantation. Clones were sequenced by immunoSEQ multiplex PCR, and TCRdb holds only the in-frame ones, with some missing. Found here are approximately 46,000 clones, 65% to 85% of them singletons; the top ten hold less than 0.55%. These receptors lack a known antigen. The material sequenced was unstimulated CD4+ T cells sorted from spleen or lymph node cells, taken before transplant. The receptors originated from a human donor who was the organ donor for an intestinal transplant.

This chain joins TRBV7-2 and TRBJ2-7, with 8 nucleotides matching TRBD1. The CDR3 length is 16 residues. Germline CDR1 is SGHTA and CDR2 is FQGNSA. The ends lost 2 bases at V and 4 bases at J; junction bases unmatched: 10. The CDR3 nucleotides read TGTGCCAGCAGCTTAAACCTCGGACAGGGAAAATACGAGCAGTACTTC. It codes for CASSLNLGQGKYEQYF.

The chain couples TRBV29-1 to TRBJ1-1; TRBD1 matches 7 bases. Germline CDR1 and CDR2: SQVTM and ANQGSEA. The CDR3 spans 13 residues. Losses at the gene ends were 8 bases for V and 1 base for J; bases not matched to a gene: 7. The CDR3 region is CSFTQGGNTEAFF. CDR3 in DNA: TGCAGCTTTACGCAGGGGGGGAACACTGAAGCTTTCTTT. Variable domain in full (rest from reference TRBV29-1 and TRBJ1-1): SAVISQKPSRDICQRGTSLTIQCQVDSQVTMMFWYRQQPGQSLTLIATANQGSEATYESGFVIDKFPISRPNLTFSTLTVSNMSPEDSSIYLCSFTQGGNTEAFFGQGTRLTVV.

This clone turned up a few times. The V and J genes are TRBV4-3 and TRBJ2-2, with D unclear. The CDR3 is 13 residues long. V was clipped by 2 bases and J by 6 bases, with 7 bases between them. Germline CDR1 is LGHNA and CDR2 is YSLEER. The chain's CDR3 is CASSQFRSGELFF. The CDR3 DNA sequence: TGCGCCAGCAGCCAATTCCGGTCCGGGGAGCTGTTTTTT.

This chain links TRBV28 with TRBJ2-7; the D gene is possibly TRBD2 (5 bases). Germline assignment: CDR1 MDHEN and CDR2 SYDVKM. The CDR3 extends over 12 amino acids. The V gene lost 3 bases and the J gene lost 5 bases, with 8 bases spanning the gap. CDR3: CASSLRVHEQYF. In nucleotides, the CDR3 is TGTGCCAGCAGTTTGAGGGTCCACGAGCAGTACTTC. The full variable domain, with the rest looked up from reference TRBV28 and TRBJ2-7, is DVKVTQSSRYLVKRTGEKVFLECVQDMDHENMFWYRQDPGLGLRLIYFSYDVKMKEKGDIPEGYSVSREKKERFSLILESASTNQTSMYLCASSLRVHEQYFGPGTRLTVT.

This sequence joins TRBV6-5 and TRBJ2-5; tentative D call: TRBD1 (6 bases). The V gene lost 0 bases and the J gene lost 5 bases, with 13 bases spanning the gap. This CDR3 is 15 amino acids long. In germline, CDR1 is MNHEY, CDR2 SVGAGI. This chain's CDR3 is CASSYSFGQGETQYF. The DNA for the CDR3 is TGTGCCAGCAGTTACTCGTTCGGCCAGGGGGAGACCCAGTACTTC.